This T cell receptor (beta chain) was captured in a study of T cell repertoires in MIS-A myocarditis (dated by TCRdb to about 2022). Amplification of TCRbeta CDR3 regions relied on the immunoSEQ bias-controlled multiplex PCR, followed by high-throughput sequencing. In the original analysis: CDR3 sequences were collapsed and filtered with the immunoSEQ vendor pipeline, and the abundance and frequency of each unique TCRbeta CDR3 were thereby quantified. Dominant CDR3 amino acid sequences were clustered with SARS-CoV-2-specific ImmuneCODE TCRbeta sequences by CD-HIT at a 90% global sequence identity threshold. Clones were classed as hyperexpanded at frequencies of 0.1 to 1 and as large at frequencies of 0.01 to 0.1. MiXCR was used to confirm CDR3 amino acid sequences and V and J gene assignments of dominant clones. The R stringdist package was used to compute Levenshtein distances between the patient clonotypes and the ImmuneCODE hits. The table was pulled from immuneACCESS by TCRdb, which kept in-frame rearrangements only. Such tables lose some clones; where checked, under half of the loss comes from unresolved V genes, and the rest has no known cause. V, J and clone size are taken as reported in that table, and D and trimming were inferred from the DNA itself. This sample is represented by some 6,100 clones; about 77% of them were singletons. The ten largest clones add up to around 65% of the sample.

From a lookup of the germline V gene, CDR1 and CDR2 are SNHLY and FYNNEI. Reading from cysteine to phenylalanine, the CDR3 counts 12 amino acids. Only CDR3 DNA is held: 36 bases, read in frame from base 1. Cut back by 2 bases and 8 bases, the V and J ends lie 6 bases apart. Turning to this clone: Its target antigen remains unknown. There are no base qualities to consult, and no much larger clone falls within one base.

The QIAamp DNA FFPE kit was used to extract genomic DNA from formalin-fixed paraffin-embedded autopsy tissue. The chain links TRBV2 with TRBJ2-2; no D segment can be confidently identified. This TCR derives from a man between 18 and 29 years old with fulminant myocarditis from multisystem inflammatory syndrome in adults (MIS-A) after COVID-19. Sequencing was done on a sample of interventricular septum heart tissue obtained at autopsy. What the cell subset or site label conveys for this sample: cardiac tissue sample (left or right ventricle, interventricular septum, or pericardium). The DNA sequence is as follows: TGTGCCAGCAGTGAAAGGGTGGGGGAGCTGTTTTTT. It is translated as CASSERVGELFF.